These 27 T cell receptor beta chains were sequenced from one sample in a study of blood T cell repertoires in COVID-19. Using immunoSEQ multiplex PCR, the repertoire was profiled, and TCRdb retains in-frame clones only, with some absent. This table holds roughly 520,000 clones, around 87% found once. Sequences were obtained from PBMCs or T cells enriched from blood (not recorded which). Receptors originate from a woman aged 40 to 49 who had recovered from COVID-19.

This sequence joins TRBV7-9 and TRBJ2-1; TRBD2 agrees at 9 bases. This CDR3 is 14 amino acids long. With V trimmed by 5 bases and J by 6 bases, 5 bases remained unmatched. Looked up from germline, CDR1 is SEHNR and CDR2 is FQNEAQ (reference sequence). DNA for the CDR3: TGTGCCAGCAGCGCTAGCGGGACCGCCAATGAGCAGTTCTTC. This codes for CASSASGTANEQFF. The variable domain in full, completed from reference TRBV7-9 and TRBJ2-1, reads DTGVSQNPRHKITKRGQNVTFRCDPISEHNRLYWYRQTLGQGPEFLTYFQNEAQLEKSRLLSDRFSAERPKGSFSTLEIQRTEQGDSAMYLCASSASGTANEQFFGPGTRLTVL.

As DNA, the CDR3 is TGTGCCAGCAGTGAGCGGGAGGTTAGGTACAATGAGCAGTTCTTC. It is translated as CASSEREVRYNEQFF. This sequence joins TRBV2 and TRBJ2-1; 8 bases are shared with TRBD2. The V gene's germline CDR1 is SNHLY and CDR2 FYNNEI. The length of the CDR3 is 15 residues. V lost 3 bases and J lost 4; bases outside the gene matches: 5.

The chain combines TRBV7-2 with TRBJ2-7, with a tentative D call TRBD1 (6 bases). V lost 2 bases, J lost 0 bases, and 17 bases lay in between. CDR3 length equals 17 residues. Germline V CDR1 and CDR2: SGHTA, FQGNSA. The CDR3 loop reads CASSLPTGHQISYEQYF. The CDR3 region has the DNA TGTGCCAGCAGCTTACCAACGGGACACCAGATCTCCTACGAGCAGTACTTC.

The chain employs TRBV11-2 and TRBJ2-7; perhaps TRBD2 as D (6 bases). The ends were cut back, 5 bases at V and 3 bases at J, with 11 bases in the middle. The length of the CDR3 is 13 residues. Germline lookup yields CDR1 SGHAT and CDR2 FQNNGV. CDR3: CASSGLGGYEQYF. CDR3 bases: TGTGCCAGCAGCGGTCTGGGGGGCTACGAGCAGTACTTC.

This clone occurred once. The CDR3 DNA reads TGCAGCGTTTCAAGAGGGCCGGACAATCAGCCCCAGCATTTT. It translates to CSVSRGPDNQPQHF. The chain has TRBV29-1 and TRBJ1-5, with unresolved D. V lost 5 bases to trimming and J lost 3 bases, with 14 bases between them. CDR1 is SQVTM and CDR2 is ANQGSEA in the germline V gene. CDR3 length equals 14 residues.

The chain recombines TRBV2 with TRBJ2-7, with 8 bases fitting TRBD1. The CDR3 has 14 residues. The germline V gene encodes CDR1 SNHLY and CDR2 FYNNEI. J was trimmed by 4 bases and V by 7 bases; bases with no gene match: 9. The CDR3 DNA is TGTGCCAGCATTCTCGGACAGGGAGGTTACGAGCAGTACTTC. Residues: CASILGQGGYEQYF.

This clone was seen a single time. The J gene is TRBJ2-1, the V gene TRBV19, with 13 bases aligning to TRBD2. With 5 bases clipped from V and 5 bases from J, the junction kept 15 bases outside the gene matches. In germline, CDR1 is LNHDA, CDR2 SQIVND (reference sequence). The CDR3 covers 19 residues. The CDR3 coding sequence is TGTGCCAGTAGTCGAGCCCCTCCCGGGACTAGCGGGACAGACAATGAGCAGTTCTTC. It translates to CASSRAPPGTSGTDNEQFF. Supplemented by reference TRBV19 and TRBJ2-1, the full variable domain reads DGGITQSPKYLFRKEGQNVTLSCEQNLNHDAMYWYRQDPGQGLRLIYYSQIVNDFQKGDIAEGYSVSREKKESFPLTVTSAQKNPTAFYLCASSRAPPGTSGTDNEQFFGPGTRLTVL.

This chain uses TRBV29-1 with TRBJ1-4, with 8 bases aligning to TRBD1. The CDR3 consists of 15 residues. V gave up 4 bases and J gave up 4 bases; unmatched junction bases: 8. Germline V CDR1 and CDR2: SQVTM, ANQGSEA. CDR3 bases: TGCAGCGTTGGGGACAGGCCTCGGGGTAATGAAAAACTGTTTTTT. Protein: CSVGDRPRGNEKLFF. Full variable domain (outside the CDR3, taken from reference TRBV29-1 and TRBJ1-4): SAVISQKPSRDICQRGTSLTIQCQVDSQVTMMFWYRQQPGQSLTLIATANQGSEATYESGFVIDKFPISRPNLTFSTLTVSNMSPEDSSIYLCSVGDRPRGNEKLFFGSGTQLSVL.

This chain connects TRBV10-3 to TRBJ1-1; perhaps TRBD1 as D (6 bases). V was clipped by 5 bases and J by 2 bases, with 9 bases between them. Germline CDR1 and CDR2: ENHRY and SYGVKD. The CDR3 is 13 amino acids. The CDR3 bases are TGTGCCATCAGTCGGACAGAAAACACTGAAGCTTTCTTT. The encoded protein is CAISRTENTEAFF.

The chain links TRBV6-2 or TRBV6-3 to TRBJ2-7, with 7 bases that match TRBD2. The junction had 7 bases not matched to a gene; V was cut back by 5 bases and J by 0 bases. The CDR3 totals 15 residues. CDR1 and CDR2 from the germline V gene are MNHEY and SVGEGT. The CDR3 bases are TGTGCCAGCAGTCTTAAGCGGGACCTCTCCTACGAGCAGTACTTC. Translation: CASSLKRDLSYEQYF.

DNA for the CDR3: TGCGCCAGCAGCTGGACAGATAGCTCCTACAATGAGCAGTTCTTC. Its protein is CASSWTDSSYNEQFF. The chain couples TRBV5-1 to TRBJ2-1; tentative D call: TRBD1 (6 bases). The CDR3 covers 15 residues. V gave up 3 bases and J gave up 0 bases, with 10 bases separating them. Germline V gene lookup returns CDR1 SGHRS and CDR2 YFSETQ.

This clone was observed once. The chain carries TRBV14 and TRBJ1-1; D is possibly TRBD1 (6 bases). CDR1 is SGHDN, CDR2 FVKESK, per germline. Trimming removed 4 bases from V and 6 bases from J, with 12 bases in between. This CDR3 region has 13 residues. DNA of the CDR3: TGTGCCAGCAGCCTATCACAGGGCTCTGAAGCTTTCTTT. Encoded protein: CASSLSQGSEAFF.

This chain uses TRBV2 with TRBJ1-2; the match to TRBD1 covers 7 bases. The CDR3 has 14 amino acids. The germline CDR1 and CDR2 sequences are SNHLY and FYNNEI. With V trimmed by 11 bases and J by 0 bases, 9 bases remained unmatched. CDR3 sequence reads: CAENRDRSNYGYTF. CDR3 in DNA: TGTGCCGAGAACCGGGACAGATCTAACTATGGCTACACCTTC.

CDR3 nucleotide sequence: TGTGCCACCAGCTGGAAGAAGGATGCGGTGGAGACCCAGTACTTC. Translating gives CATSWKKDAVETQYF. The V gene is TRBV15, the J gene TRBJ2-5; D gene ambiguous. Germline CDR1 and CDR2: LNHNV and YYDKDF (reference sequence). This CDR3 has 15 residues. V lost 5 bases, J lost 5 bases, and 18 bases lay in between.

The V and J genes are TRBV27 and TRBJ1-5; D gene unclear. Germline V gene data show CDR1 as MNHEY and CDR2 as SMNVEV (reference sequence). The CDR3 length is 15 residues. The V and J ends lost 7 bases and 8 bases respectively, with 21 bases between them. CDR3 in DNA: TGTGCCAGCAAGCCTACTCGCGGGGTCCCCGAGCCCCAGCATTTT. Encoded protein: CASKPTRGVPEPQHF.

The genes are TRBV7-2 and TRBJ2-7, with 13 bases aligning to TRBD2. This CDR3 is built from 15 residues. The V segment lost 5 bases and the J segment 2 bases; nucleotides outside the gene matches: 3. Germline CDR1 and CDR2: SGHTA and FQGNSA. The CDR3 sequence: CASSGGLAGTYEQYF. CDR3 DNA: TGTGCCAGCAGCGGGGGACTAGCGGGAACCTACGAGCAGTACTTC.

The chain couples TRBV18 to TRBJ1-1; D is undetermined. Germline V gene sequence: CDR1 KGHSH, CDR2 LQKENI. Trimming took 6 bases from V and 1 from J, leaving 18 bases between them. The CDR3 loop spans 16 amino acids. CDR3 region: CASSDEVKPPNTEAFF. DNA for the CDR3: TGTGCCAGCTCGGATGAGGTCAAACCGCCGAACACTGAAGCTTTCTTT.

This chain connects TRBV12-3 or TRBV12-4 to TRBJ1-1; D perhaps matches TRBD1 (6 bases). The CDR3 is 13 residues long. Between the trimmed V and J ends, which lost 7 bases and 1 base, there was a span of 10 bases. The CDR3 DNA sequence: TGTGCCAGCAAAAAAGGGGGGAACACTGAAGCTTTCTTT. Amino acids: CASKKGGNTEAFF.

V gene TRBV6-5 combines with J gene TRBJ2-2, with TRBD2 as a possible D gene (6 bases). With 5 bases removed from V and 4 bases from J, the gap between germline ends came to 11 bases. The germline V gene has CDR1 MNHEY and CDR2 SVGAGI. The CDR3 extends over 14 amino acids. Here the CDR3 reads CASSRRAGTGELFF. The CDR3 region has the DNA TGTGCCAGCAGTCGGAGGGCGGGCACCGGGGAGCTGTTTTTT.

CDR3 region: CASSPDGRVTEAFF. The CDR3, as DNA: TGTGCCAGCAGCCCCGACGGCAGGGTCACTGAAGCTTTCTTT. This sequence joins TRBV11-3 and TRBJ1-1; D may be TRBD1 (5 bases). Between the trimmed V and J ends, which lost 5 bases and 4 bases, there was a span of 14 bases. Germline V CDR1 and CDR2: SGHNT, YENEEA. The CDR3 length is 14 residues.

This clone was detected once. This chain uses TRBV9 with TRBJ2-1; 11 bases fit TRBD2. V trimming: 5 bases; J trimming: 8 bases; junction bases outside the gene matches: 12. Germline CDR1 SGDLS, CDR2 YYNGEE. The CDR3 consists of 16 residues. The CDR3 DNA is TGTGCCAGCAGAACCGGGACTAGCGGTAGAGGTGATGAGCAGTTCTTC. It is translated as CASRTGTSGRGDEQFF.

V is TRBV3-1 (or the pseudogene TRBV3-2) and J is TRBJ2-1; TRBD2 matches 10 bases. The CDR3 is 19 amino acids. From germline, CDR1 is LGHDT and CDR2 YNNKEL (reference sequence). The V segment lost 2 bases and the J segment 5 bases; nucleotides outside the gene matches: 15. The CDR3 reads CASSQNSWLAGVSHNEQFF. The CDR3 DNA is TGTGCCAGCAGCCAAAATTCTTGGCTAGCGGGAGTGTCCCACAATGAGCAGTTCTTC.

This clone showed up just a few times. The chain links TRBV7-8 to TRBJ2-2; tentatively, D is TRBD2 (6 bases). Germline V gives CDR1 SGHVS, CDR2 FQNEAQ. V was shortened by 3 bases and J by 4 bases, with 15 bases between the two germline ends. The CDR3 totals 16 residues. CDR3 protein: CASSFLSRGGTGELFF. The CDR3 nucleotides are TGTGCCAGCAGCTTCCTCTCTAGGGGAGGCACCGGGGAGCTGTTTTTT.

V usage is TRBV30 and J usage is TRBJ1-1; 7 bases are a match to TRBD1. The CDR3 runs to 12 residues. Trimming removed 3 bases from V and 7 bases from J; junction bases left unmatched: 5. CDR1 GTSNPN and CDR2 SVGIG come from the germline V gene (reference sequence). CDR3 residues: CAWSGQVSEAFF. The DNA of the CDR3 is TGTGCCTGGAGCGGACAGGTGAGTGAAGCTTTCTTT.

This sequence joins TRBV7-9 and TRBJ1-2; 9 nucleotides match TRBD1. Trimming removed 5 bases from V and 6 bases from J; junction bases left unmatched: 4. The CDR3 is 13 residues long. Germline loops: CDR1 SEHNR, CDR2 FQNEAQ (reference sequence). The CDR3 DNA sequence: TGTGCCAGCAGCGCCAGACAGGGGGATGGCTACACCTTC. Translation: CASSARQGDGYTF.

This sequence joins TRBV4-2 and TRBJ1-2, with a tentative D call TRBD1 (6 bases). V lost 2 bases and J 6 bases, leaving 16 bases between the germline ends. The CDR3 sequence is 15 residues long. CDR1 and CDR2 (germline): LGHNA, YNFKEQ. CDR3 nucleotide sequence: TGTGCCAGCAGCCAAAACACCCAGGGGATAGATGGCTACACCTTC. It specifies CASSQNTQGIDGYTF.

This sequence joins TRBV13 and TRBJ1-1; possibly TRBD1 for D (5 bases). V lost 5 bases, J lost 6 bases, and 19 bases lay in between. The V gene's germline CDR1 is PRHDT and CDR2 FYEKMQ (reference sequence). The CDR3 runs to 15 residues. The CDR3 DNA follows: TGTGCCAGCAGCCTAACCCCTATCAGGGTCGCTGAAGCTTTCTTT. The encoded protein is CASSLTPIRVAEAFF.